Below are 30 T cell receptor beta chains sequenced from a single sample in a study of coeliac disease (dated by TCRdb to the early 2020s). The library came from the immunoSEQ multiplex PCR assay. In TCRdb, the immuneACCESS table is reduced to in-frame sequences with V and J assigned. These tables do not hold every clone; where another copy was compared, an unresolved V gene accounts for under half, and the others remain unexplained. For this sample there are approximately 1,600 clones; around 60% appear just once. 27% of the sample belongs to the ten largest clones. The sample comprised intraepithelial lymphocytes from the gut. The sample's cell subset or site label, decoded: intraepithelial cell (IEC) fraction of small intestinal biopsy. These receptors all stem from a woman in her fifties or sixties with celiac disease on a gluten-free diet.

V usage is TRBV19 and J usage is TRBJ2-3, with 8 bases fitting TRBD2. Looked up from germline, CDR1 is LNHDA and CDR2 is SQIVND (reference sequence). The CDR3 length is 14 residues. J gave up 6 bases and V 5 bases, and 7 bases lay outside the gene matches. CDR3 loop: CASSSIAGMDTQYF. CDR3 nucleotide sequence: TGTGCCAGTAGTTCAATAGCGGGGATGGATACGCAGTATTTT.

Only one count was recorded for this clone. The J gene is TRBJ2-2, the V gene TRBV4-1, with D perhaps TRBD1 (6 bases). Germline V gene lookup returns CDR1 MGHRA and CDR2 YSYEKL. V shed 1 base and J shed 5 bases, with 8 bases lying between them. The CDR3 contains 14 residues. Here the CDR3 DNA reads TGCGCCAGCAGCCAAGGGGGGCAGACCGGGGAGCTGTTTTTT. This sequence encodes CASSQGGQTGELFF.

This clone was counted a single time. The rearrangement uses TRBV18 and TRBJ1-4; the D is unclear. CDR1 and CDR2 from the germline V gene are KGHSH and LQKENI. The V gene lost 1 base and the J gene lost 0 bases, with 3 bases spanning the gap. The CDR3 loop spans 14 amino acids. This chain's CDR3 is CASSPLATNEKLFF. CDR3 nucleotides: TGTGCCAGCTCACCACTAGCAACTAATGAAAAACTGTTTTTT.

The genes are TRBV9 and TRBJ1-3, with 7 bases matching TRBD1. The CDR3 sequence is 17 residues long. With V trimmed by 3 bases and J by 1 base, 10 bases remained unmatched. CDR1 is SGDLS and CDR2 is YYNGEE in the germline V gene. CDR3 region: CASSEPRTGHSGNTIYF. CDR3 nucleotide sequence: TGTGCCAGCAGCGAGCCTCGGACAGGACATTCTGGAAACACCATATATTTT.

The CDR3 loop is CAWSQGQGGQPQHF. As DNA, the CDR3 is TGTGCCTGGAGTCAAGGACAGGGTGGCCAGCCCCAGCATTTT. The chain couples TRBV30 to TRBJ1-5; 8 nucleotides align to TRBD1. V trimming: 2 bases; J trimming: 7 bases; junction bases outside the gene matches: 7. The CDR3 contains 14 residues. The germline V gene encodes CDR1 GTSNPN and CDR2 SVGIG (reference sequence).

This clone was seen a single time. The chain combines TRBV13 with TRBJ2-1; no definite D call. From germline, CDR1 is PRHDT and CDR2 FYEKMQ (reference sequence). The CDR3 is 11 residues long. The V and J ends lost 0 bases and 16 bases respectively, with 10 bases between them. The CDR3 is CASSLGALHFF. Here the CDR3 DNA reads TGTGCCAGCAGCTTAGGGGCCCTTCATTTCTTC. The whole variable domain, remainder taken from reference TRBV13 and TRBJ2-1, is AAGVIQSPRHLIKEKRETATLKCYPIPRHDTVYWYQQGPGQDPQFLISFYEKMQSDKGSIPDRFSAQQFSDYHSELNMSSLELGDSALYFCASSLGALHFFGPGTRLTVL.

This clone was counted between two and nine times. V gene TRBV6-8 combines with J gene TRBJ1-1; D unresolved. The CDR3 is 11 residues long. The germline gives CDR1 MNHGY, CDR2 SAAAGT. The germline V and J ends were trimmed by 7 bases and 6 bases, with 9 bases remaining between them. For the CDR3, the DNA is TGTGCCAGCAAAGACAACTCTGAAGCTTTCTTT. It is translated as CASKDNSEAFF.

The chain recombines TRBV2 with TRBJ1-4; weak D call: TRBD1 (5 bases). V was pared by 11 bases and J by 8 bases, with 21 bases between. The CDR3 is made up of 14 amino acids. CDR1 SNHLY and CDR2 FYNNEI come from the germline V gene. This chain's CDR3 is CAERSDPRGEKLFF. The CDR3 region has the DNA TGTGCCGAAAGGTCGGACCCCCGGGGGGAAAAACTGTTTTTT.

J is TRBJ1-2 and V is TRBV2; D ambiguous. There are 13 residues in the CDR3. The germline V gene encodes CDR1 SNHLY and CDR2 FYNNEI. Trimming removed 3 bases at V and 4 bases at J, with 9 bases between. This CDR3 is CASSETAPYGYTF. The DNA for the CDR3 is TGTGCCAGCAGTGAGACTGCCCCCTATGGCTACACCTTC.

The chain carries TRBV18 and TRBJ1-1; D gene uncertain. This CDR3 has 11 amino acids. Germline V lookup: CDR1 KGHSH, CDR2 LQKENI. Trimming removed 4 bases at V and 4 bases at J, with 4 bases between. CDR3 amino acids: CASSRLTEAFF. The CDR3 coding sequence is TGTGCCAGCTCACGACTCACTGAAGCTTTCTTT.

The rearrangement uses TRBV30 and TRBJ1-4; 7 bases agree with TRBD1. The CDR3 length is 13 residues. Germline lookup yields CDR1 GTSNPN and CDR2 SVGIG (reference sequence). J was trimmed by 4 bases and V by 3 bases; bases with no gene match: 2. CDR3 amino acids: CAWRQGNNEKLFF. In DNA form, the CDR3 reads TGTGCCTGGAGACAGGGGAATAATGAAAAACTGTTTTTT.

The chain carries TRBV18 and TRBJ1-2; no clear D. This CDR3 comprises 14 residues. V shed 0 bases and J shed 4 bases, with 9 bases lying between them. The germline CDR1 and CDR2 sequences are KGHSH and LQKENI. The CDR3 DNA reads as TGTGCCAGCTCACCACCGGAGAAGTCCTATGGCTACACCTTC. Translated: CASSPPEKSYGYTF.

The chain has TRBV6-6 and TRBJ2-1; D might be TRBD1 (6 bases). The CDR3 length is 12 residues. Germline loops: CDR1 MNHNY, CDR2 SVGAGI (reference sequence). The V gene lost 7 bases and the J gene lost 8 bases, with 12 bases spanning the gap. The chain's CDR3 is CASIGQFYEQFF. CDR3 bases: TGTGCCAGCATCGGACAGTTTTATGAGCAGTTCTTC.

The chain combines TRBV5-4 with TRBJ2-2, with 8 positions matching TRBD1. The germline gives CDR1 SGHNT, CDR2 YYREEE (reference sequence). V trimming: 3 bases; J trimming: 1 base; junction bases outside the gene matches: 5. The CDR3 consists of 16 residues. This CDR3 is CASSSHGTGNTGELFF. The CDR3 DNA reads as TGTGCCAGCAGCTCCCACGGGACAGGGAACACCGGGGAGCTGTTTTTT. Supplemented by reference TRBV5-4 and TRBJ2-2, the full variable domain reads ETGVTQSPTHLIKTRGQQVTLRCSSQSGHNTVSWYQQALGQGPQFIFQYYREEENGRGNFPPRFSGLQFPNYSSELNVNALELDDSALYLCASSSHGTGNTGELFFGEGSRLTVL.

The chain recombines TRBV5-5 with TRBJ2-7, with 9 bases lining up with TRBD1. The CDR3 runs 14 residues. CDR1 is SGHKS and CDR2 is YYEKEE in the germline V gene (reference sequence). V shed 4 bases, J shed 5 bases, and the junction held 7 bases outside the gene matches. CDR3 nucleotides: TGTGCCAGCAGCCGAACAGGGGGCGCGAACGAGCAGTACTTC. Protein: CASSRTGGANEQYF.

The chain uses TRBV5-4 and TRBJ2-1, with 9 positions matching TRBD2. V lost 4 bases to trimming and J lost 0 bases; unmatched junction nucleotides: 8. In germline, CDR1 is SGHNT, CDR2 YYREEE (reference sequence). The length of the CDR3 is 17 residues. CDR3 DNA: TGTGCCAGCAGCCCCCCTAGCGGGGTGACCTCCTACAATGAGCAGTTCTTC. It translates to CASSPPSGVTSYNEQFF.

The rearrangement joins TRBV7-8 to TRBJ1-1; D unresolved. Germline CDR1 and CDR2: SGHVS and FQNEAQ. Trimming cost V 5 bases and J 1 base, with 11 bases left between them. The CDR3 runs to 14 residues. The CDR3 region is CASSPQPGNTEAFF. Here the CDR3 DNA reads TGTGCCAGCAGCCCCCAGCCGGGGAACACTGAAGCTTTCTTT. Drawing the rest from reference TRBV7-8 and TRBJ1-1, the complete variable domain is GAGVSQSPRYKVAKRGQDVALRCDPISGHVSLFWYQQALGQGPEFLTYFQNEAQLDKSGLPSDRFFAERPEGSVSTLKIQRTQQEDSAVYLCASSPQPGNTEAFFGQGTRLTVV.

The chain employs TRBV6-5 and TRBJ2-7; no reliable D call. The germline V and J ends were trimmed by 1 base and 6 bases, with 10 bases remaining between them. Germline-derived CDR1 and CDR2 are MNHEY and SVGAGI. This CDR3 has 13 amino acids. The CDR3 reads CASSYLAESEQYF. In DNA form, the CDR3 reads TGTGCCAGCAGTTACTTGGCAGAAAGCGAGCAGTACTTC.

The rearrangement uses TRBV20-1 and TRBJ1-2, with D unresolved. This CDR3 is built from 11 residues. CDR1 and CDR2 (germline): DFQATT, SNEGSKA (reference sequence). V was pared by 5 bases and J by 4 bases, with 8 bases between. Written as DNA, the CDR3 is TGCAGTGCTCACAGTGGCTATGGCTACACCTTC. Translated: CSAHSGYGYTF.

The chain recombines TRBV5-3 with TRBJ1-5, with a weak D call TRBD1 (6 bases). TRBV5-3 is marked as an open reading frame, function uncertain. This CDR3 has 16 residues. V was trimmed by 6 bases and J by 2 bases, leaving 18 bases between them. The CDR3 protein is CARTPRGNEGNQPQHF. In DNA, the CDR3 is TGTGCCAGAACCCCGAGGGGGAATGAAGGCAATCAGCCCCAGCATTTT.

This clone has more than one count but fewer than ten. The rearrangement joins TRBV4-1 to TRBJ1-1; a possible D gene is TRBD1 (5 bases). The CDR3 covers 15 residues. Trimming left V 6 bases short and J 3 bases short, with 17 bases between. CDR1 is MGHRA and CDR2 is YSYEKL in the germline V gene. CDR3 residues: CASRGGGTVDTEAFF. Written as DNA, the CDR3 is TGCGCCAGCAGAGGCGGGGGGACGGTCGACACTGAAGCTTTCTTT.

The J gene is TRBJ1-4, the V gene TRBV28; D ambiguous. This CDR3 has 15 amino acids. The germline V gene has CDR1 MDHEN and CDR2 SYDVKM. Trimming stripped 2 bases from V and 0 bases from J, with 7 bases between. CDR3 DNA sequence: TGTGCCAGCAGTTTAGAGGCATCAACTAATGAAAAACTGTTTTTT. Its translation is CASSLEASTNEKLFF.

The V call is TRBV4-2, the J call TRBJ1-2; weak D call: TRBD1 (6 bases). Germline CDR1 reads LGHNA; CDR2 reads YNFKEQ. V dropped 1 base and J dropped 5 bases, with 14 bases sitting between them. This CDR3 is built from 15 residues. The CDR3 DNA reads as TGTGCCAGCAGCCAAGGGGGGCAGGCTTCGTATGGCTACACCTTC. Amino acids: CASSQGGQASYGYTF.

The chain links TRBV2 to TRBJ2-2; 8 nucleotides match TRBD1. The germline V gene encodes CDR1 SNHLY and CDR2 FYNNEI. The trim removed 10 bases at V and 5 bases at J, leaving 12 bases unmatched. This CDR3 is 15 amino acids long. The CDR3 bases are TGTGCCATCGCTAACAGGGGGTGGAAGACCGGGGAGCTGTTTTTT. Its translation is CAIANRGWKTGELFF.

This clone came up a few times. The rearrangement links TRBV27 to TRBJ2-7; D perhaps matches TRBD1 (6 bases). Germline V gene lookup returns CDR1 MNHEY and CDR2 SMNVEV (reference sequence). Trimming shortened V by 8 bases and J by 3 bases, and 20 bases separated the two germline ends. The CDR3 is made up of 15 amino acids. CDR3 protein: CASAPHGGSSYEQYF. The CDR3 nucleotides are TGTGCCAGCGCCCCACATGGGGGCTCGAGCTACGAGCAGTACTTC.

This clone was recorded a few times. The gene calls are TRBV27 and TRBJ2-4, with 7 nucleotides matching TRBD1. The CDR3 covers 14 residues. After removal of 5 bases from V and 6 bases from J, the junction contained 7 bases not matched to a gene. Germline V CDR1 and CDR2: MNHEY, SMNVEV (reference sequence). CDR3 amino acids: CASSLGGWRNIQYF. In nucleotides, the CDR3 is TGTGCCAGCAGTCTAGGGGGCTGGAGAAACATTCAGTACTTC.

The chain combines TRBV13 with TRBJ1-2, with 11 bases matching TRBD1. Germline values: CDR1 PRHDT, CDR2 FYEKMQ (reference sequence). Germline trimming cut 5 bases from V and 8 bases from J; bases unmatched to any gene: 10. This CDR3 contains 15 residues. The CDR3 coding sequence is TGTGCCAGCAGCGCCCGGGACAGGGGGTATCGGGGCTACACCTTC. Amino acids: CASSARDRGYRGYTF.

In its sample, this clone is large. J is TRBJ2-3 and V is TRBV4-3; tentative D call: TRBD1 (6 bases). In germline, CDR1 is LGHNA, CDR2 YSLEER. CDR3 length: 17 residues. Between the trimmed V and J ends, which lost 4 bases and 1 base, there was a span of 18 bases. DNA for the CDR3: TGCGCCAGCAGCCCGCTGTTATGGGGGCGGGGCACAGATACGCAGTATTTT. Encoded protein: CASSPLLWGRGTDTQYF.

This chain joins TRBV6-1 and TRBJ2-7; weak D call: TRBD2 (5 bases). Per germline, CDR1 MNHNS and CDR2 SASEGT. Trimming took 10 bases from V and 3 from J, leaving 16 bases between them. This CDR3 contains 13 residues. The DNA for the CDR3 is TGTGCCATCCGGGGTGTGTCCGTCTACGAGCAGTACTTC. Translated: CAIRGVSVYEQYF.

J is TRBJ1-1 and V is TRBV28, with 9 bases fitting TRBD1. With 5 bases clipped from V and 6 bases from J, the junction kept 10 bases outside the gene matches. The CDR3 loop spans 15 amino acids. Germline V gene data show CDR1 as MDHEN and CDR2 as SYDVKM. The CDR3 coding sequence is TGTGCCAGCAGTCCCACAGGGGGCAATCTGGCTGAAGCTTTCTTT. Translating gives CASSPTGGNLAEAFF.